This TCR beta chain was captured by sequencing in a study of blood T cell repertoires in COVID-19. Study-level information: Some COVID-19 samples were acute and others convalescent; all came from the United States, Italy and Spain. In each case, the material was cDNA or gDNA derived from T cells, B-cell-depleted T cells, or PBMCs.

CDR1 MNHNY and CDR2 SVGAGI come from the germline V gene (reference sequence). V was clipped by 8 bases and J by 2 bases; unmatched bases: 4. This CDR3 has 15 residues. One Seattle source followed patients from active infection through their disease course. Study processing details: Reference gene primer amplification gave estimated nucleated cell counts. Libraries were prepared by immunoSEQ multiplex PCR; TCRdb keeps only in-frame clonotypes and omits some of them. V, J and clone size derive from that table, while D and trimming were established from the DNA sequence. This sample carries 380,000 or so clones, 86% of them seen once, and the ten largest clones take under 8.5%.

The sequence came from a woman between 55 and 75 years old with COVID-19, enrolled during active disease. Sequences were obtained from peripheral blood. This chain joins TRBV6-6 and TRBJ2-5; TRBD2 matches 14 bases. The CDR3 DNA is TGTGCCAGCTCCCGACTAGCGGGGGGGCAAGAGACCCAGTACTTC. It is translated as CASSRLAGGQETQYF.